What follows is one T cell receptor (beta chain) and its context. TCRdb's copy holds only in-frame clones and misses some; the assay was immunoSEQ multiplex PCR. The data show 140,000 or so clones, with approximately 88% seen just once and 1.5% to 2% held by the top ten. This record belongs to a study of blood T cell repertoires in COVID-19. Study-level background: In each case, the material was cDNA or gDNA derived from T cells, B-cell-depleted T cells, or PBMCs.

The CDR3 totals 15 residues. The germline V gene has CDR1 MNHEY and CDR2 SVGAGI. With 6 bases removed from V and 2 bases from J, the gap between germline ends came to 15 bases. The chain joins TRBV6-5 to TRBJ2-3; a possible D gene is TRBD1 (6 bases). Sequenced: peripheral blood. This receptor was taken from a woman between 45 and 60 years old with acute or convalescent COVID-19. The CDR3 DNA sequence: TGTGCCAGCAGACAGTGGACAGTTTTCACAGATACGCAGTATTTT. Protein sequence: CASRQWTVFTDTQYF.